Below are 2 T cell receptor beta chains sequenced from a single sample in a study of T cell responses to AZD1222 COVID-19 vaccine. Repertoires were generated with immunoSEQ multiplex PCR, while TCRdb's copy carries only in-frame clones and drops some. The table lists about 54,000 clones, around 90% of them singletons, with roughly 2% in the top ten. The sequencing used peripheral blood, collected on day 0 of AZD1222 vaccination. These TCRs come from an adult in good health.

The chain employs TRBV7-9 and TRBJ2-5; perhaps D is TRBD1 or TRBD2 (5 bases each). V was shortened by 5 bases and J by 0 bases, with 13 bases between the two germline ends. The CDR3 spans 15 residues. Germline CDR1 is SEHNR and CDR2 is FQNEAQ (reference sequence). The DNA of the CDR3 is TGTGCCAGCAGCCTTGGGACGGTGAACCAAGAGACCCAGTACTTC. Amino acids: CASSLGTVNQETQYF.

This chain joins TRBV11-2 and TRBJ2-3; the D gene is possibly TRBD1 (7 bases). The germline V gene has CDR1 SGHAT and CDR2 FQNNGV. V gave up 3 bases and J gave up 0 bases, with 16 bases separating them. The CDR3 runs 17 residues. CDR3 DNA sequence: TGTGCCAGCAGCTTCTCTTTGACAGGGACTAGCACAGATACGCAGTATTTT. Protein product: CASSFSLTGTSTDTQYF.